This TCR beta chain derives from a study of a mutant IDH1 vaccine in newly diagnosed glioma. Assay: immunoSEQ multiplex PCR; the TCRdb copy retains only in-frame clones and omits some. The profile shows about 43,000 clones, approximately 84% of them singletons. The length of the CDR3 is 14 residues. Germline values: CDR1 MNHEY, CDR2 SVGAGI. Trimming took 5 bases from V and 4 from J; bases not matched to a gene: 5. This clone was seen only once. What it binds is unknown. Stated time point: week 23, last vaccination. A 20-mer mutant IDH1 peptide at 300 ug was injected subcutaneously with topical imiquimod.

The sequencing used PBMCs, collected from a glioma patient whose treatment included an IDH1 peptide vaccine. The receptor was derived from a woman aged 18-35 years with glioma. Some clones in this sample may be carry-over from other donors' samples. V usage is TRBV6-5 and J usage is TRBJ2-5; TRBD1 agrees at 9 bases. For the CDR3, the DNA is TGTGCCAGCAGTAGGCCGGGACAGGGAGAGACCCAGTACTTC. Translation: CASSRPGQGETQYF.